One TCR beta chain is described in this entry. Its target is unknown. Everyone who donated was a healthy Caucasian. These data originate in a study of identical twins. Study outcomes and limitations: Abundant beta clonotypes from cord blood bore fewer insertions; memory repertoires lacked this pattern. Where out-of-frame alpha sequences were twin-shared, they showed excess low generation probability. One should note that invariant MAIT and iNKT cells could partly confound zero-insertion analyses.

MiXCR, applied by TCRdb to the 5' RACE reads, yields one record per CDR3 protein. The sample has 700,000 or so distinct CDR3 sequences, less than 10% seen once. Germline CDR1 is MNHEY and CDR2 is SVGAGI. The junction had 11 bases not matched to a gene; V was cut back by 4 bases and J by 8 bases. This CDR3 region has 15 residues. These same data were also listed under a study on yellow fever vaccine responses in identical twins.

The chain joins TRBV6-5 to TRBJ1-2; 9 bases line up with TRBD1. Sequencing used PBMCs. The clonotype was recovered from a woman aged 18-29 years in good health. The CDR3 is CASSSEDRGGVGYTF. In nucleotides, the CDR3 is TGTGCCAGCAGTTCCGAGGACAGGGGAGGAGTAGGCTACACCTTC.